The rows below give T cell receptor beta chains drawn from one sample of a study of early T cells in non-severe SARS-CoV-2 infection. MiXCR, run by TCRdb on the 5' RACE reads, gives a single entry per CDR3 protein. The sample contains fewer than 55,000 distinct CDR3 sequences, around 6.8% of which appear only once. Sequenced material: whole blood. These receptors all stem from an adult who was a healthcare worker with PCR-confirmed SARS-CoV-2 infection or an uninfected control (not recorded which). Both conserved end residues are part of each CDR3. The D gene is left open where the match is weak. The listing skips clone size in some rows; elsewhere it reads once, few, many or a size class.

TRBD2	many	TRBV24-1	TRBJ2-3	TGTGCCACCATGACTAGCAATGGAGATACGCAGTATTTT	CATMTSNGDTQYF
.	.	TRBV29-1	TRBJ1-1	TGCAGCGTTGTGGGCACTGAAGCTTTCTTT	CSVVGTEAFF
.	once	TRBV7-8	TRBJ2-5	TGTGCCAGCAGCCCCTCAGTACCGCAAGTCGGGACCCAGTACTTC	CASSPSVPQVGTQYF
.	.	TRBV5-1	TRBJ1-6	TGCGCCAGCAGAGAAAGCCCTCGTGGCAGGGCAAGGTTGGCACCCCTCCACTTT	CASRESPRGRARLAPLHF
.	many	TRBV28	TRBJ2-7	TGTGCCAGCAGTCGGCAGTACGAGCAGTACTTC	CASSRQYEQYF
TRBD2	.	TRBV11-3	TRBJ2-1	TGTGCCAGCAGCCCTGGGGGGGACTGGGGTGAGCAGTTCTTC	CASSPGGDWGEQFF
.	few	TRBV7-6	TRBJ2-2	TGTGCCAGCACCTTAAACACCGGGGAGCTGTTTTTT	CASTLNTGELFF
TRBD2	few	TRBV12-3/TRBV12-4	TRBJ2-1	TGTGCCAGCAGTTTAGCTGTTAGCGGGGGGTTCAATGAGCAGTTCTTC	CASSLAVSGGFNEQFF
.	.	TRBV28	TRBJ2-1	TGTGCCAGCACCTCGTTAGGGGGGGGACTTGGCAATGAGCAGTTCTTC	CASTSLGGGLGNEQFF
TRBD2	many	TRBV10-3	TRBJ2-7	TGTGCCATCAGTAAATCGGGAGGTTACGAGCAGTACTTC	CAISKSGGYEQYF
TRBD1	few	TRBV12-3/TRBV12-4	TRBJ1-2	TGTGCCAGCAGTTTAGAGACAGGGATTTCTGGCTACACCTTC	CASSLETGISGYTF
TRBD1	few	TRBV6-2/TRBV6-3	TRBJ1-1	TGTGCCAGCAGTACGACCCATGACAGGGGCAGGGAAGCTTTCTTT	CASSTTHDRGREAFF
.	few	TRBV4-1	TRBJ2-3	TGCGCCAGCAGCCAAGATGCAAGTAGCACAGATACGCAGTATTTT	CASSQDASSTDTQYF
.	many	TRBV27	TRBJ1-5	TGTGCCAGCAGCCGTACAGGAAACAATCAGCCCCAGCATTTT	CASSRTGNNQPQHF
.	few	TRBV2	TRBJ2-1	TGTGCCATCGACCATAGTAATGAGCAGTTCTTC	CAIDHSNEQFF
.	.	TRBV29-1	TRBJ2-3	TGCAGCGTTGAGGCTAACACAGATACGCAGTATTTT	CSVEANTDTQYF
TRBD2	many	TRBV27	TRBJ2-1	TGTGCCAGCAGTAGAGTAGGCGGGGGGGCCAGGGAGCAGTTCTTC	CASSRVGGGAREQFF
.	many	TRBV5-1	TRBJ1-2	TGCGCCAGCAGCTTCGTGGGGCAAGGCTACACCTTC	CASSFVGQGYTF
TRBD1	.	TRBV5-4	TRBJ2-7	TGTGCCAGCAGCTGGGACAGGGGGCAACAGGAGTACTTC	CASSWDRGQQEYF
.	few	TRBV20-1	TRBJ2-7	TGCAGTGCTAGAGATCCCGCCCGCGAGCAGTACTTC	CSARDPAREQYF
.	.	TRBV7-8	TRBJ2-5	TGTGCCAGCAGCTTATTCCGGGACTTCTTGTACCAAGAGACCCAGTACTTC	CASSLFRDFLYQETQYF
.	few	TRBV9	TRBJ2-5	TGTGCCAGCAGCGCCCGGTCCCAAGAGACCCAGTACTTC	CASSARSQETQYF
.	.	TRBV10-3	TRBJ1-2	TGTGCCATCAGTGAGTCGGGCTTTACGGACTATGGCTACACCTTC	CAISESGFTDYGYTF
.	many	TRBV3-1	TRBJ1-1	TGTGCCAGCAGCCAAATGTTGAACACTGAAGCTTTCTTT	CASSQMLNTEAFF
.	many	TRBV9	TRBJ2-3	TGTGCCAGCAGCGCCATTAGAGATACGCAGTATTTT	CASSAIRDTQYF
TRBD1	many	TRBV12-3/TRBV12-4	TRBJ1-1	TGTGCCAGCAGTAGGGACAGGGGGCGGGGAGGGAACACTGAAGCTTTCTTT	CASSRDRGRGGNTEAFF
TRBD1	.	TRBV6-2/TRBV6-3	TRBJ2-3	TGTGCCAGCAGAGGACAGGGAATGTCAGATACGCAGTATTTT	CASRGQGMSDTQYF
TRBD1	.	TRBV5-1	TRBJ2-2	TGCGCCAGCAGCTTCCGACAGGGGGGGACCTGGGAGCTGTTTTTT	CASSFRQGGTWELFF
.	.	TRBV4-3	TRBJ2-7	TGCGCCAGCAGCCCAGGGGCCGGAGAGAGCTCCTACGAGCAGTACTTC	CASSPGAGESSYEQYF
.	few	TRBV12-3/TRBV12-4	TRBJ1-1	TGTGCCAGCAGTTTCGGGACGATGAACACTGAAGCTTTCTTT	CASSFGTMNTEAFF
.	few	TRBV5-6	TRBJ2-7	TGTGCCAGCAGCTTGGTGGCAGGGAACAATTACGAGCAGTACTTC	CASSLVAGNNYEQYF
.	.	TRBV28	TRBJ1-1	TGTGCCAGCAGTCCGGGGGCGCCAGTGAACACTGAAGCTTTCTTT	CASSPGAPVNTEAFF